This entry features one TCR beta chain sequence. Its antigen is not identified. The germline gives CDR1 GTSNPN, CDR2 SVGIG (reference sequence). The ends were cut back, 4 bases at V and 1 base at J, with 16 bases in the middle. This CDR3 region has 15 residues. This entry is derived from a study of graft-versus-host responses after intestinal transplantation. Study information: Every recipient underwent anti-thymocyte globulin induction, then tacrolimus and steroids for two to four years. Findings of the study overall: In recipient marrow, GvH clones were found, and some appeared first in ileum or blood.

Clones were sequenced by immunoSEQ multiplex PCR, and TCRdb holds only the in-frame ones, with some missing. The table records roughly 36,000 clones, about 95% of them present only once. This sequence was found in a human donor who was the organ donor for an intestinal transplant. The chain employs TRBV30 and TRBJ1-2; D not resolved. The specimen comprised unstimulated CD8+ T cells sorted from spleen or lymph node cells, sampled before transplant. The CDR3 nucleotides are TGTGCCTGGATGCTTGGGTGGGCTGATAACTATGGCTACACCTTC. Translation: CAWMLGWADNYGYTF. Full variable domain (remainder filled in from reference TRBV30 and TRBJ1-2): SQTIHQWPATLVQPVGSPLSLECTVEGTSNPNLYWYRQAAGRGLQLLFYSVGIGQISSEVPQNLSASRPQDRQFILSSKKLLLSDSGFYLCAWMLGWADNYGYTFGSGTRLTVV.